The 28 T cell receptor beta chains in this list originate from one sample, sequenced in a study of T-cell reconstitution after alpha-beta-depleted transplantation in children. TCRbeta library construction was performed incorporating unique molecular identifiers. TCRdb passed the PCR reads through MiXCR, listing each CDR3 protein once. This sample has about 500,000 distinct CDR3 sequences, with about 31% found just once. This material consisted of PBMCs from the stem cell graft donor, taken from the stem cell graft. These receptor sequences come from a human donor who donated a stem cell graft to a child with aplastic anemia.

This clonotype was picked up many times. V usage is TRBV7-2 and J usage is TRBJ1-1; D uncertain. The CDR3 totals 13 residues. Looked up from germline, CDR1 is SGHTA and CDR2 is FQGNSA. Between the trimmed V and J ends, which lost 3 bases and 0 bases, there was a span of 5 bases. CDR3 amino acids: CASSFGMNTEAFF. In DNA, the CDR3 is TGTGCCAGCAGCTTCGGGATGAACACTGAAGCTTTCTTT.

This clonotype was picked up a small number of times. The V call is TRBV3-1, the J call TRBJ2-1, with 7 bases lining up with TRBD2. Losses at the gene ends were 6 bases for V and 1 base for J; bases not matched to a gene: 18. Looked up from germline, CDR1 is LGHDT and CDR2 is YNNKEL (reference sequence). There are 19 residues in the CDR3. CDR3 DNA: TGTGCCAGCAGTGGGGGGGACTGGACGTGGGGAGGTTCCTACAATGAGCAGTTCTTC. It is translated as CASSGGDWTWGGSYNEQFF.

This rearrangement joins TRBV7-2 to TRBJ1-1, with D tentatively TRBD1 (6 bases). This CDR3 region has 15 residues. Germline assignment: CDR1 SGHTA and CDR2 FQGNSA. V gave up 1 base and J gave up 1 base, with 10 bases separating them. The CDR3 region is CASSLEVTGNTEAFF. CDR3 nucleotide sequence: TGTGCCAGCAGCTTAGAGGTGACAGGGAACACTGAAGCTTTCTTT. The complete variable domain, with remaining parts taken from reference TRBV7-2 and TRBJ1-1, reads GAGVSQSPSNKVTEKGKDVELRCDPISGHTALYWYRQSLGQGLEFLIYFQGNSAPDKSGLPSDRFSAERTGGSVSTLTIQRTQQEDSAVYLCASSLEVTGNTEAFFGQGTRLTVV.

J is TRBJ2-7 and V is TRBV24-1; the match to TRBD2 covers 7 bases. Germline V gene data show CDR1 as KGHDR and CDR2 as SFDVKD. The CDR3 spans 13 residues. The junction had 8 bases not matched to a gene; V was cut back by 10 bases and J by 3 bases. The CDR3 loop is CATRRGGDYEQYF. In DNA, the CDR3 is TGTGCCACGCGACGGGGAGGGGACTACGAGCAGTACTTC.

This clonotype was seen a handful of times. The rearrangement links TRBV3-1 to TRBJ1-5; D remains unclear. In germline, CDR1 is LGHDT, CDR2 YNNKEL (reference sequence). This CDR3 is 17 amino acids long. V was shortened by 1 base and J by 3 bases, with 16 bases between the two germline ends. The CDR3 nucleotides read TGTGCCAGCAGCCAAGGTCAGGTCGGGCCATACAATCAGCCCCAGCATTTT. This gives the protein CASSQGQVGPYNQPQHF.

The rearrangement links TRBV24-1 to TRBJ2-1; 9 bases line up with TRBD2. This CDR3 region has 19 residues. CDR1 is KGHDR and CDR2 is SFDVKD in the germline V gene. Trimming at V came to 7 bases and at J to 0 bases, leaving 15 bases not matched to a gene. The CDR3 loop reads CATSVGLQREASSYNEQFF. In DNA form, the CDR3 reads TGTGCCACCAGCGTAGGGCTACAGCGGGAGGCCAGCTCCTACAATGAGCAGTTCTTC.

There are a few counts of this clonotype. J is TRBJ1-5 and V is TRBV2; TRBD1 agrees at 8 bases. V lost 8 bases, J lost 4 bases, and 4 bases stayed unmatched. The V gene's germline CDR1 is SNHLY and CDR2 FYNNEI. The CDR3 loop spans 13 amino acids. This CDR3 is CASAQGGNQPQHF. CDR3 nucleotides: TGTGCCAGCGCACAGGGGGGGAATCAGCCCCAGCATTTT.

This clonotype was recorded a few times. CDR3 DNA: TGCAGCGTTAGGACAGGGCTCCAAGAGACCCAGTACTTC. As protein: CSVRTGLQETQYF. The gene calls are TRBV29-1 and TRBJ2-5, with TRBD1 matching over 8 bases. Germline assignment: CDR1 SQVTM and CDR2 ANQGSEA. Trimming at V came to 5 bases and at J to 1 base, leaving 3 bases not matched to a gene. The CDR3 loop spans 13 amino acids.

V is TRBV10-3 and J is TRBJ1-1; D gene uncertain. With 4 bases removed from V and 0 bases from J, the gap between germline ends came to 6 bases. This CDR3 is built from 13 residues. Germline V lookup: CDR1 ENHRY, CDR2 SYGVKD. Written as DNA, the CDR3 is TGTGCCATCAGTGTACAGCTGAACACTGAAGCTTTCTTT. Protein: CAISVQLNTEAFF.

This clonotype was counted a few times. This chain links TRBV29-1 with TRBJ2-3; possible D gene TRBD1, 5 bases. Germline V CDR1 and CDR2: SQVTM, ANQGSEA. Trimming cost V 7 bases and J 4 bases, with 24 bases left between them. CDR3 size: 16 residues. CDR3 residues: CSATLGWQGTADTQYF. DNA for the CDR3: TGCAGCGCTACCTTAGGGTGGCAGGGAACCGCAGATACGCAGTATTTT.

The sample holds many counts of this clonotype. The chain joins TRBV12-3 or TRBV12-4 to TRBJ1-6, with a possible D match to TRBD1 (5 bases). V lost 4 bases and J lost 6, with 7 bases in between. This CDR3 has 13 residues. CDR3 nucleotides: TGTGCCAGCAGTTCGACAGCTAATTCACCCCTCCACTTT. Translation: CASSSTANSPLHF.

This clonotype was counted a few times. The V gene is TRBV7-2, the J gene TRBJ2-6; 10 bases align to TRBD2. This CDR3 is built from 19 residues. Germline-derived CDR1 and CDR2 are SGHTA and FQGNSA. J was trimmed by 0 bases and V by 0 bases; bases with no gene match: 5. Written as DNA, the CDR3 is TGTGCCAGCAGCTTAGCCCGAGCGGGAGGGAGCTCTGGGGCCAACGTCCTGACTTTC. As protein: CASSLARAGGSSGANVLTF.

This clonotype was seen only a few times. The V gene is TRBV7-8, the J gene TRBJ1-4; D remains unclear. The CDR3 is made up of 14 amino acids. The ends were cut back, 5 bases at V and 4 bases at J, with 11 bases in the middle. Germline V gives CDR1 SGHVS, CDR2 FQNEAQ. CDR3 sequence reads: CASSPTADNEKLFF. CDR3 DNA: TGTGCCAGCAGCCCGACGGCTGATAATGAAAAACTGTTTTTT.

The gene calls are TRBV7-2 and TRBJ2-6; no firm D call. There are 16 residues in the CDR3. Deletions cut 5 bases from V and 0 bases from J, with 11 bases between. Germline V lookup: CDR1 SGHTA, CDR2 FQGNSA. The CDR3 DNA reads as TGTGCCAGCAGCCCACACACGGGCTCTGGGGCCAACGTCCTGACTTTC. This translates into CASSPHTGSGANVLTF.

The chain employs TRBV11-2 and TRBJ2-7; 9 bases match TRBD1. Per the germline V gene, CDR1 is SGHAT and CDR2 is FQNNGV. The CDR3 length is 17 residues. Trimming removed 4 bases from V and 0 bases from J; junction bases left unmatched: 10. Here the CDR3 DNA reads TGTGCCAGCAGCTCTCCACCCACGGGACAGGGCTCCTACGAGCAGTACTTC. Translation gives CASSSPPTGQGSYEQYF.

As to this clonotype: An end of the junction differs from the germline gene, which may be a read error. The chain has TRBV14 and TRBJ1-2; no definite D call. CDR1 SGHDN and CDR2 FVKESK come from the germline V gene. This CDR3 is 11 amino acids long. CDR3 region: CASSQDRAGAF. The CDR3 coding sequence is TGTGCCAGCAGCCAAGACCGGGCGGGAGCGTTC.

This chain links TRBV4-2 with TRBJ2-1, with 7 positions matching TRBD1. With 3 bases clipped from V and 2 bases from J, the junction kept 4 bases outside the gene matches. Germline CDR1 and CDR2: LGHNA and YNFKEQ. CDR3 length equals 15 residues. The CDR3 DNA follows: TGTGCCAGCAGCCAGTCCGGACAGGCCTACAATGAGCAGTTCTTC. It yields the protein CASSQSGQAYNEQFF.

A few counts support this clonotype. The chain combines TRBV12-3 or TRBV12-4 with TRBJ1-5, with D unclear. The CDR3 is 14 amino acids. Trimming removed 5 bases at V and 2 bases at J, with 10 bases between. CDR3 loop: CASSRVGGNQPQHF. The CDR3 nucleotides read TGTGCCAGCAGTAGGGTGGGTGGCAATCAGCCCCAGCATTTT.

The chain carries TRBV11-1 and TRBJ2-5; TRBD2 matches at 8 bases. This CDR3 spans 15 amino acids. Trimming removed 5 bases from V and 4 bases from J; junction bases left unmatched: 9. Germline assignment: CDR1 SGHAT and CDR2 FQDESV (reference sequence). CDR3 in amino acids: CASSPRTSRLETQYF. CDR3 DNA sequence: TGTGCCAGCAGCCCACGGACTAGCCGGTTAGAGACCCAGTACTTC.

This clonotype was detected a few times. The chain links TRBV6-1 to TRBJ2-1, with D uncertain. The CDR3 is 16 amino acids. Germline assignment: CDR1 MNHNS and CDR2 SASEGT. V was shortened by 0 bases and J by 0 bases, with 9 bases between the two germline ends. CDR3 region: CASSEAAGYSYNEQFF. The CDR3 nucleotides are TGTGCCAGCAGTGAAGCGGCAGGATACTCCTACAATGAGCAGTTCTTC.

This sequence joins TRBV5-6 and TRBJ1-2, with D perhaps TRBD1 (5 bases). Germline V lookup: CDR1 SGHDT, CDR2 YYEEEE. V was shortened by 4 bases and J by 0 bases, with 10 bases between the two germline ends. The CDR3 loop spans 14 amino acids. The CDR3 sequence: CASSRDPTNYGYTF. The CDR3 bases are TGTGCCAGCAGCCGGGACCCGACTAACTATGGCTACACCTTC. Using reference TRBV5-6 and TRBJ1-2 for the parts outside the CDR3, the full variable domain is DAGVTQSPTHLIKTRGQQVTLRCSPKSGHDTVSWYQQALGQGPQFIFQYYEEEERQRGNFPDRFSGHQFPNYSSELNVNALLLGDSALYLCASSRDPTNYGYTFGSGTRLTVV.

J is TRBJ2-1 and V is TRBV9, with TRBD2 matching over 12 bases. The V gene end was trimmed by 0 bases and the J gene end by 7 bases; junction bases not matched to a gene: 8. Germline assignment: CDR1 SGDLS and CDR2 YYNGEE. CDR3 size: 17 residues. CDR3 nucleotide sequence: TGTGCCAGCAGCGTAGACACTGCTAGCGGGAGGGGTAATGAGCAGTTCTTC. This sequence encodes CASSVDTASGRGNEQFF.

This clonotype occurred once. J is TRBJ2-5 and V is TRBV11-1, with 7 bases lining up with TRBD2. With 3 bases clipped from V and 3 bases from J, the junction kept 7 bases outside the gene matches. The CDR3 length is 15 residues. The germline CDR1 and CDR2 sequences are SGHAT and FQDESV (reference sequence). This CDR3 reads CASSFGSSGKETQYF. The CDR3 DNA reads as TGTGCCAGCAGCTTTGGCTCGAGCGGGAAAGAGACCCAGTACTTC.

The table lists this clonotype with a count of one. The gene calls are TRBV19 and TRBJ1-1; D is possibly TRBD1 (5 bases). CDR3 size: 15 residues. Germline CDR1 is LNHDA and CDR2 is SQIVND (reference sequence). V lost 7 bases and J 3 bases, leaving 18 bases between the germline ends. Written as DNA, the CDR3 is TGTGCCAGTACTTTGGGGGGGATCGGGCACACTGAAGCTTTCTTT. Its translation is CASTLGGIGHTEAFF.

This clonotype was counted only a few times. V and J are TRBV11-2 and TRBJ2-1; 7 positions agree with TRBD1. CDR3 length: 14 residues. CDR1 SGHAT and CDR2 FQNNGV come from the germline V gene. V shed 6 bases and J 0 bases; nucleotides not matched to a gene: 2. CDR3 DNA: TGTGCCAGCAGGACAGGGATCTCCTACAATGAGCAGTTCTTC. This translates into CASRTGISYNEQFF. Full variable domain (missing parts from reference TRBV11-2 and TRBJ2-1): EAGVAQSPRYKIIEKRQSVAFWCNPISGHATLYWYQQILGQGPKLLIQFQNNGVVDDSQLPKDRFSAERLKGVDSTLKIQPAKLEDSAVYLCASRTGISYNEQFFGPGTRLTVL.

This clonotype turned up a few times. The V call is TRBV18, the J call TRBJ1-1; TRBD1 aligns across 11 bases. CDR3 length: 13 amino acids. The J segment lost 10 bases and the V segment lost 4 bases, leaving 5 bases of the junction unmatched. Per germline, CDR1 KGHSH and CDR2 LQKENI. The CDR3 here is CASSLGQGEIAFF. The CDR3 DNA is TGTGCCAGCTCACTGGGACAGGGGGAGATAGCTTTCTTT.

The chain links TRBV29-1 to TRBJ2-2; D may match TRBD1 or TRBD2 (5 bases each). V dropped 5 bases and J dropped 4 bases, with 20 bases sitting between them. Germline CDR1 reads SQVTM; CDR2 reads ANQGSEA. The CDR3 is made up of 16 amino acids. CDR3 DNA: TGCAGCGTTCGTTCAGGGACCGCCCATGGCACCGGGGAGCTGTTTTTT. This codes for CSVRSGTAHGTGELFF.

DNA of the CDR3: TGTGCCTGGGAAGAACACGAAAAACTGTTTTTT. Translating it yields CAWEEHEKLFF. The chain carries TRBV30 and TRBJ1-4, with D uncertain. The V end lost 5 bases, the J end lost 8 bases, and 9 bases lay between the germline ends. The CDR3 contains 11 residues. Germline assignment: CDR1 GTSNPN and CDR2 SVGIG (reference sequence).